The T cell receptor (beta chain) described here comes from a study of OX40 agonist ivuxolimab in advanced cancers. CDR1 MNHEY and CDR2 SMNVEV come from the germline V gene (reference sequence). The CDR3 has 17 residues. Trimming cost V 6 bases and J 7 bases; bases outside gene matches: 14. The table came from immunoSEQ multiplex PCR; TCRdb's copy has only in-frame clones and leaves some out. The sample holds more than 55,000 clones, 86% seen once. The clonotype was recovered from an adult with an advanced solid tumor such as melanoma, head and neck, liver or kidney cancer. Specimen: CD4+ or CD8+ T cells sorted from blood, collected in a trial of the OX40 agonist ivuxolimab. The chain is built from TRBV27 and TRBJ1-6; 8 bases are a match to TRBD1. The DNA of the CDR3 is TGTGCCAGCAGCCTATGGGCCCGGCAGGGGGCGAATTCACCCCTCCACTTT. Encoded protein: CASSLWARQGANSPLHF.